This T cell receptor beta chain was obtained from a study of beta chain features in type 1 diabetes listed by TCRdb under 2018. Study-wide context: Patients and healthy donors did not differ in mean age, gender distribution, total cell number or subset yield. Naive and central memory subsets were obtained from all 28 donors, but regulatory and stem cell-like memory subsets were isolated from only 8 patients and roughly 8 healthy donors. The study compared TCRB repertoires of sorted circulating CD4+ T cell subsets between recently diagnosed type 1 diabetes patients and matched healthy donors. Across all samples, 90 million to 130 million sorted cells were examined, and cell number per subset correlated strongly with RNA yield.

Summary of the overall study and its limitations: Shorter templates might be favored by PCR, yet because patient and control samples were amplified and corrected together, any such skew would affect both groups equally. Naive, central memory and regulatory TCRB repertoires appeared to be more alike among patients than among healthy donors. Type 1 diabetes patients showed a moderate but significant shortening of TCRB CDR3 length in all four CD4+ subsets. Because the HLA sub-analyses included only small numbers of individuals, any influence of HLA type on TCRB rearrangement was left unresolved. At VDJ recombination sites, type 1 diabetes patients had fewer insertions and more deleted nucleotides, which implies abnormalities in thymic rearrangement. Because cDNA rather than genomic DNA was sequenced, highly expressing activated cells could have been over-represented, although no difference in activation and CD3 levels was found between groups.

From each donor, a single peripheral blood sample of approximately 0.11 L on average was drawn into heparinised tubes. Using a panel that included CD45RO, CCR7, CD25, CD127, CD95 and CD27, naive, central memory, regulatory and stem cell-like memory CD4+ T cells were sorted on a BD FACSAria II. Purity was above 98% for every sorted population. PBMCs were separated immediately by Lymphoprep density gradient centrifugation and were stained directly, without being cultured. So that batch effects would be minimized, each experiment stained and sorted samples in pairs, pairing one healthy donor with one patient. V drops 5 bases and J drops 5 bases, leaving 18 bases in between. The cysteine opens and the phenylalanine closes a CDR3 of 15 amino acids. The sequence is cut down to CDR3 DNA, 45 bases in frame from base 1. Taken from the germline V gene (reference sequence), the CDR1 and CDR2 loops are LNHDA and SQIVND.

This clone occurred a few times. Its specific antigen is unknown. No much larger clonotype is one base removed from it; base qualities were not supplied. The entire isolated RNA was reverse transcribed using the High Capacity cDNA Reverse Transcription Kit, and thus expressed TCRB transcripts were sequenced. Naive, central memory and regulatory T cell samples underwent deep immunoSEQ sequencing, averaging about 3.57 million total reads per sample. After sorted cells were lysed in RLT buffer, RNA was extracted with DNase-treated RNeasy Micro or Mini kits, with the choice depending on cell number. Each cell subset was processed on its own to prevent cross-contamination, while patient and healthy donor samples were processed together. The immunoSEQ multiplex PCR was used to amplify TCRB sequences from cDNA, yielding 87-bp fragments that span the CDR3 region. The amplicons were sequenced using the Illumina HiSeq platform. The authors processed their data as follows. Synthetic template baselines were used to correct PCR bias computationally, reads within Hamming distance 2 were collapsed together, and singletons that could not be merged were discarded. Reads were aligned against IMGT so that V, D and J genes, CDR3 length and insertions or deletions at six rearrangement sites could be assigned. Within each subset, clonotype counts were normalized to sorted cell number, and only after that were true diversity and Gini coefficients computed with the tcR R package. The overlap coefficient, calculated on TCRB nucleotide sequences, was used to quantify repertoire sharing. Out-of-frame TCRB sequences from naive cells were analyzed to stand in for the pre-selection repertoire. Sourced from immuneACCESS, this table was stored by TCRdb with only in-frame sequences that have V and J called. A share of the clones is absent; for the studies checked, an unresolved V gene accounts for under half, and the remainder has no known explanation. Clone size and V and J calls were adopted from that table, with D and trimming inferred from the DNA. The sample table records hundreds of thousands of clones; roughly 12% of these occur just once. Approximately 0.022% of the sample goes to the ten largest clones.

The rearrangement joined TRBV19 to TRBJ1-2; TRBD1 is perhaps the D gene, given 6 matching bases. The sample taken for sequencing was naive CD4+ T cells from blood. The meaning of the sample's cell subset or site label: true naive CD4+ T cells. The sequence was obtained from a young man with type 1 diabetes. This receptor has the CDR3 CASSLHTGQVYGYTF. The nucleotide sequence is given as TGTGCCAGTAGTCTTCACACGGGACAAGTTTATGGCTACACCTTC.